These 28 T cell receptor beta chains came from one sample sequenced in a study of brain T cells in children with intractable seizures (dated by TCRdb to about 2021). This sample's time point label indicates: resected brain tissue, or blood drawn just prior to surgery. Receptors were amplified or captured by the immunoSEQ multiplex PCR assay. TCRdb mirrors the immuneACCESS table, restricted to in-frame sequences. Some clones are absent from its copies; in checked studies, under half trace to an unresolved V gene, and the reason for the others is unknown. For this sample there are roughly 120,000 clones; roughly 92% appear just once. The ten top clones hold 3.5% to 4.5% of the sample. This specimen was peripheral blood, taken at surgery. The origin of the receptors is a boy in the first two years of life with hemimegalencephaly and intractable seizures.

The chain combines TRBV6-5 with TRBJ2-7, with 8 bases that match TRBD2. This CDR3 contains 16 residues. The V gene end was trimmed by 0 bases and the J gene end by 2 bases; junction bases not matched to a gene: 6. Germline CDR1 and CDR2: MNHEY and SVGAGI. The CDR3 DNA sequence: TGTGCCAGCAGTTACTCCCGTCTACTAGCGGCCTACGAGCAGTACTTC. Translation gives CASSYSRLLAAYEQYF.

This clone appeared a few times. This chain links TRBV12-3 or TRBV12-4 with TRBJ2-1, with 10 bases that match TRBD2. Trimming took 6 bases from V and 10 from J; bases not matched to a gene: 3. CDR3 length: 12 residues. The CDR3 nucleotides read TGTGCCAGCAGCCCGGGACTAGCGGAGCAGTTCTTC. Protein: CASSPGLAEQFF.

The chain couples TRBV19 to TRBJ1-2; D gene uncertain. CDR1 and CDR2 from the germline V gene are LNHDA and SQIVND (reference sequence). The CDR3 is 12 residues long. The ends were cut back, 5 bases at V and 4 bases at J, with 8 bases in the middle. The CDR3 region is CASSFRGYGYTF. CDR3 DNA sequence: TGTGCCAGTAGTTTCCGGGGCTATGGCTACACCTTC.

Remarks on this clone: This sample also contains other DNA sequences that code for the same CDR3. The chain joins TRBV27 to TRBJ1-6; D may be TRBD1 (5 bases). The CDR3 extends over 13 amino acids. Germline V gives CDR1 MNHEY, CDR2 SMNVEV (reference sequence). The germline V and J ends were trimmed by 3 bases and 10 bases, with 10 bases remaining between them. The CDR3 loop reads CASSFRGDSPLHF. For the CDR3, the DNA is TGTGCCAGCAGTTTTCGTGGGGACTCACCCCTCCACTTT.

This clone came up once. This chain uses TRBV9 with TRBJ2-3, with no clear D. The germline V gene encodes CDR1 SGDLS and CDR2 YYNGEE. The V end was cut by 0 bases, the J end by 6 bases, with 5 bases between. The CDR3 runs 12 residues. CDR3 DNA sequence: TGTGCCAGCAGCGTAGCGTCGGATACGCAGTATTTT. Encoded protein: CASSVASDTQYF.

The rearrangement uses TRBV28 and TRBJ2-7; 9 positions agree with TRBD1. The germline V gene has CDR1 MDHEN and CDR2 SYDVKM. Germline trimming cut 7 bases from V and 7 bases from J; bases unmatched to any gene: 11. There are 14 residues in the CDR3. The CDR3, as DNA: TGTGCCAGCAATTCCAAACAGGGGGCGGGGGAGCAGTACTTC. Translation gives CASNSKQGAGEQYF.

This clone appeared once. The J gene is TRBJ2-5, the V gene TRBV18; D is ambiguous. There are 12 residues in the CDR3. The ends were cut back, 5 bases at V and 0 bases at J, with 4 bases in the middle. Germline CDR1 KGHSH, CDR2 LQKENI. This CDR3 is CASSGYQETQYF. The CDR3 DNA reads as TGTGCCAGCTCAGGCTACCAAGAGACCCAGTACTTC.

The genes are TRBV25-1 and TRBJ1-1, with 7 bases fitting TRBD1. This CDR3 has 13 residues. The ends lost 8 bases at V and 1 base at J; junction bases unmatched: 4. Germline CDR1 reads MGHDK; CDR2 reads SYGVNS. The CDR3: CASSWTGNTEAFF. DNA of the CDR3: TGTGCCAGCTCCTGGACAGGGAACACTGAAGCTTTCTTT.

The rearrangement joins TRBV5-1 to TRBJ2-5, with TRBD1 identical over 8 bases. Germline trimming cut 7 bases from V and 1 base from J; bases unmatched to any gene: 3. The germline gives CDR1 SGHRS, CDR2 YFSETQ. CDR3 length: 13 residues. The CDR3 protein is CASPDRGQETQYF. The CDR3 bases are TGCGCCAGCCCCGACAGGGGCCAAGAGACCCAGTACTTC.

V is TRBV7-2 and J is TRBJ2-1, with TRBD2 identical over 7 bases. Looked up from germline, CDR1 is SGHTA and CDR2 is FQGNSA. J lost 7 bases, V lost 3 bases, and 15 bases had no gene match. CDR3 length: 17 residues. Here the CDR3 reads CASSFLAGGRSGNEQFF. CDR3 bases: TGTGCCAGCAGCTTTTTGGCTGGCGGGAGATCGGGAAATGAGCAGTTCTTC.

This chain links TRBV7-2 with TRBJ2-2; D uncertain. The CDR3 extends over 16 amino acids. V was pared by 1 base and J by 4 bases, with 13 bases between. The germline gives CDR1 SGHTA, CDR2 FQGNSA. For the CDR3, the DNA is TGTGCCAGCAGCTTAGTGGGTGGGTCACTCACCGGGGAGCTGTTTTTT. Translating it yields CASSLVGGSLTGELFF.

This clone was recorded once. The J gene is TRBJ2-7, the V gene TRBV28; TRBD1 matches 7 bases. The germline CDR1 and CDR2 sequences are MDHEN and SYDVKM. The V segment lost 6 bases and the J segment 2 bases; nucleotides outside the gene matches: 13. This CDR3 contains 16 residues. The CDR3: CASSLRAGGPTYEQYF. For the CDR3, the DNA is TGTGCCAGCAGCCTAAGGGCAGGGGGTCCCACCTACGAGCAGTACTTC.

The chain links TRBV18 to TRBJ1-5; 8 nucleotides agree with TRBD1. The ends lost 6 bases at V and 7 bases at J; junction bases unmatched: 8. Germline V CDR1 and CDR2: KGHSH, LQKENI. The CDR3 contains 14 residues. The CDR3: CASSTGTGGQPQHF. CDR3 sequence (DNA): TGTGCCAGCTCTACCGGGACAGGTGGGCAGCCCCAGCATTTT.

V and J are TRBV5-1 and TRBJ1-1; maybe TRBD1 (5 bases). The length of the CDR3 is 17 residues. Germline assignment: CDR1 SGHRS and CDR2 YFSETQ. V was pared by 4 bases and J by 1 base, with 20 bases between. DNA for the CDR3: TGCGCCAGCAGCGCGGTGGCATGGGGCCAGCAGAACACTGAAGCTTTCTTT. Translated, it gives CASSAVAWGQQNTEAFF. The complete variable domain, with remaining parts taken from reference TRBV5-1 and TRBJ1-1, reads KAGVTQTPRYLIKTRGQQVTLSCSPISGHRSVSWYQQTPGQGLQFLFEYFSETQRNKGNFPGRFSGRQFSNSRSEMNVSTLELGDSALYLCASSAVAWGQQNTEAFFGQGTRLTVV.

This clone was seen only once. The rearrangement joins TRBV6-5 to TRBJ1-2; D ambiguous. The CDR3 extends over 14 amino acids. V lost 2 bases and J 2 bases, leaving 9 bases between the germline ends. Germline V gene lookup returns CDR1 MNHEY and CDR2 SVGAGI. The CDR3 DNA reads as TGTGCCAGCAGTTACGGGCCCCGGAACTATGGCTACACCTTC. Translated: CASSYGPRNYGYTF.

V is TRBV7-3 and J is TRBJ1-6; D unclear. V was shortened by 8 bases and J by 6 bases, with 14 bases between the two germline ends. The CDR3 has 14 amino acids. Germline lookup yields CDR1 SGHTA and CDR2 FQGTGA. The CDR3 protein is CASGEDSINSPLHF. In nucleotides, the CDR3 is TGTGCCAGCGGGGAAGATTCTATTAATTCACCCCTCCACTTT.

The chain joins TRBV7-9 to TRBJ1-3; 7 bases are a match to TRBD1. Germline lookup yields CDR1 SEHNR and CDR2 FQNEAQ (reference sequence). V was clipped by 6 bases and J by 4 bases; unmatched bases: 12. CDR3 size: 16 residues. Here the CDR3 DNA reads TGTGCCAGCAGTTTCTCGACAGGGTCGAGCGGAAACACCATATATTTT. Its translation is CASSFSTGSSGNTIYF.

This clone was recorded only once. The rearrangement joins TRBV12-3 or TRBV12-4 to TRBJ2-7; 12 positions agree with TRBD2. CDR3 length: 13 residues. After removal of 6 bases from V and 4 bases from J, the junction contained 1 base not matched to a gene. CDR3 amino acids: CASRTSGSYEQYF. The CDR3 DNA sequence: TGTGCCAGCAGGACTAGCGGGAGTTACGAGCAGTACTTC.

This clone was detected once. This rearrangement joins TRBV12-3 or TRBV12-4 to TRBJ2-1; TRBD2 is a possible D gene (5 bases). Trimming cost V 5 bases and J 4 bases, with 9 bases left between them. The CDR3 has 13 amino acids. This chain's CDR3 is CASSVGLYNEQFF. CDR3 nucleotides: TGTGCCAGCAGTGTCGGACTTTACAATGAGCAGTTCTTC.

This rearrangement joins TRBV7-2 to TRBJ2-7; D perhaps matches TRBD1 (5 bases). The CDR3 consists of 15 residues. CDR1 and CDR2 (germline): SGHTA, FQGNSA. The germline V and J ends were trimmed by 4 bases and 0 bases, with 13 bases remaining between them. CDR3 DNA: TGTGCCAGCAGCTCCAGGGTGTCGCTCTCCTACGAGCAGTACTTC. It codes for CASSSRVSLSYEQYF. Full variable domain (rest looked up from reference TRBV7-2 and TRBJ2-7): GAGVSQSPSNKVTEKGKDVELRCDPISGHTALYWYRQSLGQGLEFLIYFQGNSAPDKSGLPSDRFSAERTGGSVSTLTIQRTQQEDSAVYLCASSSRVSLSYEQYFGPGTRLTVT.

The chain recombines TRBV19 with TRBJ1-1, with D unresolved. V lost 3 bases, J lost 3 bases, and 5 bases lay in between. Germline CDR1 LNHDA, CDR2 SQIVND (reference sequence). There are 12 residues in the CDR3. In DNA, the CDR3 is TGTGCCAGTAGTATGGGGTACACTGAAGCTTTCTTT. Translation gives CASSMGYTEAFF.

The gene calls are TRBV11-3 and TRBJ1-2; 9 nucleotides match TRBD1. This CDR3 has 16 residues. V was clipped by 5 bases and J by 4 bases; unmatched bases: 11. CDR1 SGHNT and CDR2 YENEEA come from the germline V gene. The CDR3 DNA follows: TGTGCCAGCAGCGACACAGGGGGCGCTCGGGGCTATGGCTACACCTTC. Its translation is CASSDTGGARGYGYTF. Using reference TRBV11-3 and TRBJ1-2 for the parts outside the CDR3, the full variable domain is EAGVVQSPRYKIIEKKQPVAFWCNPISGHNTLYWYLQNLGQGPELLIRYENEEAVDDSQLPKDRFSAERLKGVDSTLKIQPAELGDSAVYLCASSDTGGARGYGYTFGSGTRLTVV.

This clone was observed a few times. The chain recombines TRBV6-6 with TRBJ2-7; 10 bases line up with TRBD2. V was pared by 7 bases and J by 4 bases, with 7 bases of the junction left unmatched. Germline V CDR1 and CDR2: MNHNY, SVGAGI (reference sequence). The CDR3 is 14 amino acids. The CDR3 spells CASTRAGGRYEQYF. CDR3 DNA: TGTGCCAGCACACGAGCGGGAGGGCGGTACGAGCAGTACTTC.

This sequence joins TRBV5-1 and TRBJ2-7, with TRBD2 as a possible D gene (6 bases). V was cut by 4 bases and J by 5 bases, with 19 bases left in between. The CDR3 runs 15 residues. Germline lookup yields CDR1 SGHRS and CDR2 YFSETQ. In nucleotides, the CDR3 is TGCGCCAGCAGCCGGGGTGACCGGGAGTACCACGAGCAGTACTTC. Protein product: CASSRGDREYHEQYF.

The chain combines TRBV5-1 with TRBJ2-5; D is unresolved. V lost 2 bases and J lost 2, with 7 bases in between. The CDR3 runs to 13 residues. Germline V gene sequence: CDR1 SGHRS, CDR2 YFSETQ. Written as DNA, the CDR3 is TGCGCCAGCAGCTTCCAACTACAAGAGACCCAGTACTTC. It translates to CASSFQLQETQYF.

The J gene is TRBJ1-2, the V gene TRBV10-2; D is undetermined. The length of the CDR3 is 13 residues. V was pared by 3 bases and J by 8 bases, with 13 bases between. Germline loops: CDR1 WSHSY, CDR2 SAAADI. The CDR3 loop reads CASSEYNPPGYTF. Written as DNA, the CDR3 is TGCGCCAGCAGTGAATACAACCCCCCGGGCTACACCTTC.

The rearrangement links TRBV28 to TRBJ1-1; 8 bases are a match to TRBD1. Looked up from germline, CDR1 is MDHEN and CDR2 is SYDVKM. The CDR3 totals 14 residues. V was pared by 6 bases and J by 4 bases, with 7 bases of the junction left unmatched. CDR3 nucleotides: TGTGCCAGCAGCTACGACACAGGGGGCACTGAAGCTTTCTTT. Translation: CASSYDTGGTEAFF.

J is TRBJ2-1 and V is TRBV11-3; the match to TRBD2 covers 7 bases. The length of the CDR3 is 15 residues. The V and J ends lost 5 bases and 9 bases, in that order; junction bases with no gene match: 13. From germline, CDR1 is SGHNT and CDR2 YENEEA. Here the CDR3 DNA reads TGTGCCAGCAGCATAAGCGGGACTCCAGCCAGTGAGCAGTTCTTC. This sequence encodes CASSISGTPASEQFF.